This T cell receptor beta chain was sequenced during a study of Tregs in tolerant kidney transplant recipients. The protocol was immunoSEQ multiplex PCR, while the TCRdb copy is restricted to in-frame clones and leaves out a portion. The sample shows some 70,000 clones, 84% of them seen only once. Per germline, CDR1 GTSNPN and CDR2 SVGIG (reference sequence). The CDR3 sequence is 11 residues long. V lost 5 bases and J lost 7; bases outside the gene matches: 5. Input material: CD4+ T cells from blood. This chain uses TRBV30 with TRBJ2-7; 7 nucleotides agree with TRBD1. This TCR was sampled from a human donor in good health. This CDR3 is CAWGGQAEQYF. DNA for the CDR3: TGTGCCTGGGGAGGACAGGCTGAGCAGTACTTC.